The clone carrying this TCR beta chain has a single count. These data originate in a study of blood T cells in healthy people across ages. Next came a second PCR, run for roughly 6 to 11 cycles, which used a sample-barcoded 5' primer along with a J-beta primer mix. All cDNA molecules were each tagged by a template-switch adaptor with 12 random nucleotides. TCRdb re-analysed the 5' RACE reads in MiXCR, keeping a single row per CDR3 protein. The sample carries around 800,000 distinct CDR3 sequences, under 30% recorded once. Between the trimmed V and J ends, which lost 0 bases and 10 bases, there was a span of 23 bases. This CDR3 contains 16 residues. CDR1 and CDR2 from the germline V gene are SGHDT and YYEEEE. These same records also appear under a second study, on T cells of mothers and their children. That work adds: Sequencing revealed no T cell clones that were persistent and microchimeric.

This receptor was identified in a boy aged 10-17 years in good health. The V and J genes are TRBV5-6 and TRBJ2-7, with a weak D call TRBD1 (7 bases). Material for sequencing was blood. This CDR3 is CASSLAGGTAQRPQYF. The DNA for the CDR3 is TGTGCCAGCAGCTTGGCCGGCGGGACAGCCCAACGGCCCCAGTACTTC.